This T cell receptor (beta chain) was identified during a study of technical replicates of blood from a handful of donors. TCRdb's copy holds only in-frame clones and misses some; the assay was immunoSEQ multiplex PCR. The data hold 80,000 or so clones, with 95% observed a single time. The sequencing sample was made of T cells isolated from PBMCs. The receptor was derived from a human donor in good health.

The CDR3 coding sequence is TGTGCCATCAGTGAAGGGGGTGAGAACACTGAAGCTTTCTTT. This codes for CAISEGGENTEAFF. The chain couples TRBV10-3 to TRBJ1-1, with D perhaps matching TRBD1 (6 bases). The CDR3 consists of 14 residues. Trimming pared 3 bases from V and 1 base from J, leaving 9 bases between. Germline CDR1 ENHRY, CDR2 SYGVKD.